Below are 21 T cell receptor beta chains sequenced from a single sample in a study of blood T cell repertoires in COVID-19. Using immunoSEQ multiplex PCR, the repertoire was profiled, and TCRdb retains in-frame clones only, with some absent. The sample has under 170,000 clones; around 84% are singletons. The sequenced material came from peripheral blood. The receptors shown here come from a man aged 65-85 years with acute or convalescent COVID-19.

This clone has more than one count but fewer than ten. The chain has TRBV29-1 and TRBJ1-2; TRBD1 aligns across 8 bases. This CDR3 is built from 12 residues. J was trimmed by 5 bases and V by 7 bases; bases with no gene match: 6. From germline, CDR1 is SQVTM and CDR2 ANQGSEA. The CDR3 reads CSGADREYGYTF. The CDR3 coding sequence is TGCAGCGGGGCGGACAGGGAGTATGGCTACACCTTC. Filled out from reference TRBV29-1 and TRBJ1-2, the complete variable domain reads SAVISQKPSRDICQRGTSLTIQCQVDSQVTMMFWYRQQPGQSLTLIATANQGSEATYESGFVIDKFPISRPNLTFSTLTVSNMSPEDSSIYLCSGADREYGYTFGSGTRLTVV.

The chain is built from TRBV18 and TRBJ1-3, with 10 nucleotides matching TRBD1. Germline CDR1 and CDR2: KGHSH and LQKENI. The CDR3 totals 17 residues. Unmatched junction bases numbered 8, after V lost 5 bases and J lost 1 base. CDR3 coding DNA: TGTGCCAGCTCATCCGGGACAGGGGCCGGATCTGGAAACACCATATATTTT. This encodes CASSSGTGAGSGNTIYF.

The chain uses TRBV5-6 and TRBJ2-7; TRBD1 matches 8 bases. This CDR3 is 13 amino acids long. Unmatched junction bases numbered 7, after V lost 4 bases and J lost 7 bases. CDR1 SGHDT and CDR2 YYEEEE come from the germline V gene. In DNA, the CDR3 is TGTGCCAGCAGCGGCGGACAGGGAACGGAGCAGTACTTC. Translated: CASSGGQGTEQYF.

This chain connects TRBV6-1 to TRBJ2-3, with D possibly TRBD2 on 5 matching bases. The CDR3 is 16 residues long. Germline CDR1 reads MNHNS; CDR2 reads SASEGT. V was cut by 1 base and J by 0 bases, with 11 bases left in between. The CDR3 region has the DNA TGTGCCAGCAGTGAAGTCCGCGGAGGAAGCACAGATACGCAGTATTTT. Translating gives CASSEVRGGSTDTQYF.

This chain joins TRBV2 and TRBJ1-2, with D perhaps matching TRBD1 (6 bases). V lost 6 bases and J lost 4, with 12 bases in between. Germline V lookup: CDR1 SNHLY, CDR2 FYNNEI. There are 13 residues in the CDR3. The CDR3 protein is CASRERTAYGYTF. The DNA of the CDR3 is TGTGCCAGCAGGGAAAGGACAGCCTATGGCTACACCTTC.

The chain is built from TRBV5-1 and TRBJ2-6; 13 bases align to TRBD2. V lost 3 bases, J lost 3 bases, and 0 bases stayed unmatched. Germline CDR1 and CDR2: SGHRS and YFSETQ. CDR3 length: 16 amino acids. CDR3 sequence: CASSWTSGSGANVLTF. Here the CDR3 DNA reads TGCGCCAGCAGCTGGACTAGCGGGAGTGGGGCCAACGTCCTGACTTTC.

The CDR3 region has the DNA TGTGCCAGCAGCCCCGGACTAGCGGGGGGGCTAGATACGCAGTATTTT. Translated, it gives CASSPGLAGGLDTQYF. V usage is TRBV11-3 and J usage is TRBJ2-3, with TRBD2 matching 15 bases. V gave up 5 bases and J gave up 5 bases; unmatched junction bases: 5. Germline V CDR1 and CDR2: SGHNT, YENEEA. This CDR3 region has 16 residues.

V usage is TRBV7-2 and J usage is TRBJ2-1, with a weak D call TRBD1 (6 bases). The CDR3 consists of 17 residues. V was pared by 4 bases and J by 9 bases, with 25 bases between. In germline, CDR1 is SGHTA, CDR2 FQGNSA. The DNA for the CDR3 is TGTGCCAGCAGCTCCCAGGGGTTAGGGCCGATGCTTGGTGAGCAGTTCTTC. It is translated as CASSSQGLGPMLGEQFF.

The CDR3 here is CASSNSGGPTEAFF. CDR3 nucleotide sequence: TGTGCCAGCAGCAACTCAGGGGGACCCACTGAAGCTTTCTTT. The chain joins TRBV5-6 to TRBJ1-1, with 7 bases identical to TRBD1. Germline V gene lookup returns CDR1 SGHDT and CDR2 YYEEEE. The ends lost 4 bases at V and 4 bases at J; junction bases unmatched: 7. This CDR3 is 14 amino acids long.

V is TRBV11-3 and J is TRBJ2-1; D ambiguous. CDR3 size: 15 residues. Trimming pared 0 bases from V and 0 bases from J, leaving 6 bases between. Per the germline V gene, CDR1 is SGHNT and CDR2 is YENEEA. The CDR3: CASSLDPSSYNEQFF. CDR3 nucleotides: TGTGCCAGCAGCTTAGACCCTAGCTCCTACAATGAGCAGTTCTTC.

This clone occurred once. The chain recombines TRBV7-3 with TRBJ2-7, with 10 positions matching TRBD1. This CDR3 spans 15 amino acids. J lost 3 bases, V lost 3 bases, and 5 bases had no gene match. The germline V gene encodes CDR1 SGHTA and CDR2 FQGTGA. CDR3 sequence: CASSFEGQGFYEQYF. CDR3 sequence (DNA): TGTGCCAGCAGCTTTGAGGGACAGGGGTTCTACGAGCAGTACTTC.

The chain combines TRBV19 with TRBJ1-1, with a weak D call TRBD1 (6 bases). There are 15 residues in the CDR3. V lost 2 bases and J lost 5, with 15 bases in between. Germline V gene lookup returns CDR1 LNHDA and CDR2 SQIVND (reference sequence). The CDR3, as DNA: TGTGCCAGTAGTATAATAAAACAGGGTCGAACTGAAGCTTTCTTT. This gives the protein CASSIIKQGRTEAFF.

The chain combines TRBV10-2 with TRBJ1-6, with a tentative D call TRBD1 (5 bases). The CDR3 spans 16 residues. Trimming took off 4 bases at V and 0 bases at J, with 10 bases between the two ends. CDR1 and CDR2 from the germline V gene are WSHSY and SAAADI. CDR3 region: CASSGMGLSYNSPLHF. In DNA, the CDR3 is TGCGCCAGCAGTGGTATGGGGCTCTCCTATAATTCACCCCTCCACTTT.

The J gene is TRBJ2-1, the V gene TRBV10-2; 10 bases are shared with TRBD2. The CDR3 has 14 amino acids. From germline, CDR1 is WSHSY and CDR2 SAAADI. V gave up 7 bases and J gave up 6 bases; unmatched junction bases: 6. CDR3 DNA: TGCGCCAGCAACGTAGCGGGAGGTTTCAATGAGCAGTTCTTC. It translates to CASNVAGGFNEQFF.

The J gene is TRBJ1-2, the V gene TRBV6-1; 7 nucleotides match TRBD1. V was pared by 0 bases and J by 5 bases, with 12 bases of the junction left unmatched. The germline CDR1 and CDR2 sequences are MNHNS and SASEGT. The CDR3 consists of 17 residues. In nucleotides, the CDR3 is TGTGCCAGCAGTGAAGCCCCGGGTGGGGACAGCCCTTATGGCTACACCTTC. Amino acid sequence: CASSEAPGGDSPYGYTF.

The chain joins TRBV5-1 to TRBJ2-1, with 11 nucleotides matching TRBD1. This CDR3 spans 14 amino acids. After removal of 6 bases from V and 8 bases from J, the junction contained 7 bases not matched to a gene. Germline V gene sequence: CDR1 SGHRS, CDR2 YFSETQ. CDR3 sequence: CASKPGQGDDEQFF. CDR3 DNA sequence: TGCGCCAGCAAGCCGGGACAGGGGGACGATGAGCAGTTCTTC.

V usage is TRBV5-1 and J usage is TRBJ2-2; 11 bases are a match to TRBD1. There are 17 residues in the CDR3. J gave up 3 bases and V 3 bases, and 7 bases lay outside the gene matches. The germline V gene encodes CDR1 SGHRS and CDR2 YFSETQ. This CDR3 is CASSWTGGHPYTGELFF. The CDR3 coding sequence is TGCGCCAGCAGCTGGACAGGGGGCCACCCCTACACCGGGGAGCTGTTTTTT. Using reference TRBV5-1 and TRBJ2-2 for the parts outside the CDR3, the full variable domain is KAGVTQTPRYLIKTRGQQVTLSCSPISGHRSVSWYQQTPGQGLQFLFEYFSETQRNKGNFPGRFSGRQFSNSRSEMNVSTLELGDSALYLCASSWTGGHPYTGELFFGEGSRLTVL.

V gene TRBV5-1 combines with J gene TRBJ1-4, with D possibly matching TRBD1 (5 bases). Germline CDR1 is SGHRS and CDR2 is YFSETQ. There are 14 residues in the CDR3. V shed 5 bases and J shed 1 base, with 9 bases lying between them. Written as DNA, the CDR3 is TGCGCCAGCAGAGTGGGGCAAACTAATGAAAAACTGTTTTTT. Protein sequence: CASRVGQTNEKLFF.

V usage is TRBV20-1 and J usage is TRBJ2-5; unclear D gene. The germline V gene encodes CDR1 DFQATT and CDR2 SNEGSKA (reference sequence). This CDR3 spans 11 amino acids. The V end lost 2 bases, the J end lost 7 bases, and 8 bases lay between the germline ends. In DNA form, the CDR3 reads TGCAGTGCTAGAACGGGTGGGACCCAGTACTTC. This sequence encodes CSARTGGTQYF.

The rearrangement links TRBV28 to TRBJ2-4, with D maybe TRBD1 (6 bases). The CDR3 extends over 16 amino acids. CDR1 and CDR2 from the germline V gene are MDHEN and SYDVKM. V gave up 6 bases and J gave up 0 bases, with 15 bases separating them. The CDR3 sequence is CASSRPDRIAKNIQYF. The CDR3 DNA reads as TGTGCCAGCAGCCGCCCGGACAGAATAGCCAAAAACATTCAGTACTTC.

The chain uses TRBV2 and TRBJ2-7, with a weak D call TRBD2 (7 bases). This CDR3 is built from 13 residues. V lost 7 bases, J lost 2 bases, and 12 bases lay in between. Germline CDR1 reads SNHLY; CDR2 reads FYNNEI. The CDR3 nucleotides are TGTGCCAGCAAAGGGGGGGTCGCCTACGAGCAGTACTTC. Translated: CASKGGVAYEQYF.